The rows below give T cell receptor beta chains drawn from one sample of a study of blood T cell repertoires in COVID-19. Method: immunoSEQ multiplex PCR; TCRdb's copy keeps in-frame clones and lacks some. The table has fewer than 250,000 clones, roughly 80% seen once. Input material: peripheral blood. The receptors were sampled from a woman aged 55-70 years with active or convalescent COVID-19. Each CDR3 is given with its conserved first and last residue. The order of the fields is clone size, J gene, V gene, D gene, CDR3 DNA, CDR3 protein. D genes are given only for firm matches. For some rows the clone size is stated as once, few or many, or as a class when expanded; others skip it.

once,TRBJ2-1,TRBV4-2,TRBD2,TGTGCCAGCAGCCCATACCAGCGGGAGAGTTCTGATGAGCAGTTCTTC,CASSPYQRESSDEQFF
many,TRBJ2-6,TRBV28,TRBD1,TGTGCCAGCAGTTACCCCTCGGGACAGGGGGCCTCTGGGGCCAACGTCCTGACTTTC,CASSYPSGQGASGANVLTF
-,TRBJ1-4,TRBV19,-,TGTGCCAGTAGTATAGAGCCCAGGAGGAAACTGTTTTTT,CASSIEPRRKLFF
-,TRBJ2-3,TRBV5-1,TRBD2,TGCGCCAGCAGCCCCTGGACTAGCGGCACAGATACGCAGTATTTT,CASSPWTSGTDTQYF
few,TRBJ2-3,TRBV12-3/TRBV12-4,TRBD2,TGTGTCAACGCTCAGGCTAGCGGTGGTACGCAGTATTTT,CVNAQASGGTQYF
-,TRBJ2-1,TRBV14,TRBD1,TGTGCCAGCAGCCAAGCTTACACCGGACAGGGTAATTGGAATGAGCAGTTCTTC,CASSQAYTGQGNWNEQFF
once,TRBJ2-3,TRBV6-4,TRBD1,TGTGCCAGCAGTTCACAGGGGAAAGGAGATACGCAGTATTTT,CASSSQGKGDTQYF
once,TRBJ1-1,TRBV21-1,-,TGTGCCAGCAGTCGGACAGGGTGGAACACTGAAGCTTTCTTT,CASSRTGWNTEAFF
-,TRBJ2-7,TRBV3-1/TRBV3-2,-,TGTGCCAGCAGCCAGGGGCAGGGCGCGAACGAGCAGTACTTC,CASSQGQGANEQYF
once,TRBJ2-3,TRBV27,TRBD1,TGTGCCAGCAGCGACCACAGGGGAAGCACAGATACGCAGTATTTT,CASSDHRGSTDTQYF
-,TRBJ1-2,TRBV24-1,-,TGTGCCACCAGTGGAAACAGGGCCGACTATGGCTACACCTTC,CATSGNRADYGYTF
-,TRBJ1-2,TRBV6-2/TRBV6-3,TRBD1,TGTGCCAGCAGTAGGGACAGGGACTATGGCTACACCTTC,CASSRDRDYGYTF
-,TRBJ2-3,TRBV20-1,-,TGCAGTGCCGTCCCTACAGATACGCAGTATTTT,CSAVPTDTQYF
-,TRBJ2-5,TRBV27,TRBD2,TGTGCCAGCAGTTTTCTAGCGGGAGATCAGACCCAGTACTTC,CASSFLAGDQTQYF
-,TRBJ1-5,TRBV28,-,TGTGCCAGCAGTTTCCGTCCTAATCAGCCCCAGCATTTT,CASSFRPNQPQHF
once,TRBJ2-1,TRBV7-9,-,TGTGCCAGCAGTAACGACTATTACAATGAGCAGTTCTTC,CASSNDYYNEQFF
-,TRBJ1-1,TRBV6-5,-,TGTGCCAGCAGTTACTCTACACCGAGGGAGGGCACTGAAGCTTTCTTT,CASSYSTPREGTEAFF
few,TRBJ1-2,TRBV21-1,-,TGTGCCAGCAGCCAGGTTTATAACTATGGCTACACCTTC,CASSQVYNYGYTF
-,TRBJ2-1,TRBV9,TRBD2,TGTGCCAGCAGCGTTAGCGGGAGAACCAACAATGAGCAGTTCTTC,CASSVSGRTNNEQFF
once,TRBJ1-5,TRBV7-9,-,TGTGCCAGCAGCTTAGGGGGCTCGCCCCAGCATTTT,CASSLGGSPQHF
-,TRBJ2-3,TRBV7-2,-,TGTGCCAGCAGCCCTCGAGATACGCAGTATTTT,CASSPRDTQYF
-,TRBJ2-5,TRBV7-6,TRBD2,TGTGCCAGCAGCTCTCGACTAGCGGGGGTCGGGGAGACCCAGTACTTC,CASSSRLAGVGETQYF
once,TRBJ2-3,TRBV15,TRBD2,TGTGCCACCAGCAGAGAATGGCAGACTAGCGCCACGCAGTATTTT,CATSREWQTSATQYF
-,TRBJ1-6,TRBV19,TRBD1,TGTGCCAGCCAACCGGGACAGGGGGATTCACCCCTCCACTTT,CASQPGQGDSPLHF
-,TRBJ2-5,TRBV7-2,-,TGTGCCAGCAGCTTAGGGGGGGTGGAGACCCAGTACTTC,CASSLGGVETQYF
-,TRBJ1-3,TRBV2,TRBD1,TGTGCCAGCAGTCGGGACAGGGGACCTGGAAACACCATATATTTT,CASSRDRGPGNTIYF